These T cell receptor beta chains were read from a single sample in a study of cytomegalovirus exposure and HLA in healthy donors. Here immunoSEQ multiplex PCR was the method, and the copy in TCRdb shows in-frame clones only, minus some. In the table there are 120,000 or so clones, over 65% of which are singletons. Sequenced: PBMCs. The receptor set was obtained from a man younger than 40 in good health and CMV-seropositive. Both conserved end residues are part of each CDR3. Fields, in order: V gene, clone size, D gene, J gene, CDR3 protein, CDR3 DNA. D genes are given only for firm matches. Not every row has a clone size; where given, it reads once, few, many or a size class.

v_gene: TRBV5-8; abundance: few; d_gene: -; j_gene: TRBJ1-5; CDR3aa: CASSFTEYSNQPQHF; CDR3nt: TGTGCCAGCAGCTTCACAGAGTATAGCAATCAGCCCCAGCATTTT
v_gene: TRBV6-1; abundance: -; d_gene: TRBD2; j_gene: TRBJ2-1; CDR3aa: CASSDPMTSGANNEQFF; CDR3nt: TGTGCCAGCAGTGACCCTATGACTAGCGGGGCTAACAATGAGCAGTTCTTC
v_gene: TRBV5-4; abundance: -; d_gene: TRBD2; j_gene: TRBJ2-3; CDR3aa: CASSSKTSGGLDTQYF; CDR3nt: TGTGCCAGCAGCTCCAAGACTAGCGGGGGGCTAGATACGCAGTATTTT
v_gene: TRBV7-3; abundance: -; d_gene: -; j_gene: TRBJ2-1; CDR3aa: CASSLRLRQGLNEQFF; CDR3nt: TGTGCCAGCAGCTTAAGGTTGAGACAGGGACTTAATGAGCAGTTCTTC
v_gene: TRBV5-1; abundance: -; d_gene: -; j_gene: TRBJ2-7; CDR3aa: CASSEGIYEQYF; CDR3nt: TGCGCCAGCAGTGAGGGCATTTACGAGCAGTACTTC
v_gene: TRBV30; abundance: -; d_gene: -; j_gene: TRBJ1-2; CDR3aa: CAWTGWGPGYTF; CDR3nt: TGTGCCTGGACAGGATGGGGGCCTGGCTACACCTTC
v_gene: TRBV13; abundance: -; d_gene: TRBD1; j_gene: TRBJ1-6; CDR3aa: CASSSGQGPDSPLHF; CDR3nt: TGTGCCAGCAGCTCTGGACAGGGCCCAGATTCACCCCTCCACTTT
v_gene: TRBV4-1; abundance: once; d_gene: -; j_gene: TRBJ1-2; CDR3aa: CASSQDGGFEATLSNGYTF; CDR3nt: TGCGCCAGCAGCCAAGATGGGGGCTTTGAGGCGACTCTGTCGAATGGCTACACCTTC
v_gene: TRBV30; abundance: -; d_gene: -; j_gene: TRBJ2-7; CDR3aa: CAWSRRANSYEQYF; CDR3nt: TGTGCCTGGAGTCGCAGGGCCAATTCCTACGAGCAGTACTTC
v_gene: TRBV28; abundance: -; d_gene: TRBD1; j_gene: TRBJ1-1; CDR3aa: CASSFDRGYTEAFF; CDR3nt: TGTGCCAGCAGTTTCGACAGGGGGTACACTGAAGCTTTCTTT
v_gene: TRBV30; abundance: few; d_gene: TRBD1; j_gene: TRBJ2-2; CDR3aa: CAWKVAGGDTGELFF; CDR3nt: TGTGCCTGGAAGGTCGCAGGGGGCGACACCGGGGAGCTGTTTTTT
v_gene: TRBV7-2; abundance: -; d_gene: -; j_gene: TRBJ2-5; CDR3aa: CASSTSAGAAWETQYF; CDR3nt: TGTGCCAGCAGCACTTCGGCGGGGGCGGCCTGGGAGACCCAGTACTTC
v_gene: TRBV4-2; abundance: -; d_gene: TRBD1; j_gene: TRBJ1-2; CDR3aa: CASGTGEVDYGYTF; CDR3nt: TGTGCCAGCGGAACAGGGGAAGTAGACTATGGCTACACCTTC
v_gene: TRBV27; abundance: once; d_gene: TRBD2; j_gene: TRBJ2-7; CDR3aa: CASSLYAGGPYEQYF; CDR3nt: TGTGCCAGCAGTTTATACGCGGGGGGGCCCTACGAGCAGTACTTC
v_gene: TRBV11-3; abundance: -; d_gene: -; j_gene: TRBJ2-3; CDR3aa: CASSRSDSVTDTQYF; CDR3nt: TGTGCCAGCAGCCGTTCGGACAGCGTCACAGATACGCAGTATTTT
v_gene: TRBV5-6; abundance: -; d_gene: TRBD1; j_gene: TRBJ2-1; CDR3aa: CASSRQGTYNEQFF; CDR3nt: TGTGCCAGCAGTAGACAGGGAACCTACAATGAGCAGTTCTTC
v_gene: TRBV7-9; abundance: few; d_gene: TRBD1; j_gene: TRBJ2-3; CDR3aa: CASSSEQGLFTDTQYF; CDR3nt: TGTGCCAGCAGCTCGGAACAGGGGCTTTTCACAGATACGCAGTATTTT
v_gene: TRBV28; abundance: -; d_gene: -; j_gene: TRBJ2-1; CDR3aa: CASSLPGQNEQFF; CDR3nt: TGTGCCAGCAGTTTACCAGGGCAGAATGAGCAGTTCTTC
v_gene: TRBV6-5; abundance: -; d_gene: -; j_gene: TRBJ2-1; CDR3aa: CASNRGSSYNEQFF; CDR3nt: TGTGCCAGCAACCGGGGAAGCTCCTACAATGAGCAGTTCTTC
v_gene: TRBV11-2; abundance: -; d_gene: -; j_gene: TRBJ1-6; CDR3aa: CASSLPMGGFTYNSPLHF; CDR3nt: TGTGCCAGCAGCTTACCCATGGGGGGGTTTACCTATAATTCACCCCTCCACTTT
v_gene: TRBV7-8; abundance: -; d_gene: -; j_gene: TRBJ2-5; CDR3aa: CAGGGGGETQYF; CDR3nt: TGTGCGGGCGGCGGGGGCGGCGAGACCCAGTACTTC
v_gene: TRBV30; abundance: once; d_gene: TRBD2; j_gene: TRBJ2-5; CDR3aa: CAWNPLAGGNKATQYF; CDR3nt: TGTGCCTGGAACCCATTAGCGGGGGGGAATAAGGCGACCCAGTACTTC
v_gene: TRBV6-5; abundance: -; d_gene: -; j_gene: TRBJ2-1; CDR3aa: CASSYSGLLGNEQFF; CDR3nt: TGTGCCAGCAGTTACTCGGGCCTTCTTGGCAATGAGCAGTTCTTC
v_gene: TRBV7-2; abundance: few; d_gene: TRBD1; j_gene: TRBJ1-5; CDR3aa: CASSLSGQGWQPQHF; CDR3nt: TGTGCCAGCAGCTTATCCGGACAGGGATGGCAGCCCCAGCATTTT
v_gene: TRBV30; abundance: -; d_gene: TRBD1; j_gene: TRBJ1-1; CDR3aa: CAWSETGGRTEAFF; CDR3nt: TGTGCCTGGAGTGAGACAGGGGGGAGGACTGAAGCTTTCTTT
v_gene: TRBV5-1; abundance: -; d_gene: TRBD2; j_gene: TRBJ2-1; CDR3aa: CASSTLTSGAANEQFF; CDR3nt: TGCGCCAGCAGCACCCTGACTAGCGGGGCGGCCAATGAGCAGTTCTTC
v_gene: TRBV28; abundance: -; d_gene: -; j_gene: TRBJ2-2; CDR3aa: CASKGSGDTGELFF; CDR3nt: TGTGCCAGCAAAGGGTCAGGGGATACCGGGGAGCTGTTTTTT
v_gene: TRBV4-3; abundance: -; d_gene: -; j_gene: TRBJ2-7; CDR3aa: CASSQVRDNYYEQYF; CDR3nt: TGCGCCAGCAGCCAGGTCCGGGACAATTATTACGAGCAGTACTTC
v_gene: TRBV27; abundance: once; d_gene: -; j_gene: TRBJ1-1; CDR3aa: CASSLSGDTEAFF; CDR3nt: TGTGCCAGCAGTTTATCCGGCGACACTGAAGCCTTCTTT
v_gene: TRBV27; abundance: once; d_gene: -; j_gene: TRBJ1-1; CDR3aa: CASSPGQNTEAFF; CDR3nt: TGTGCCAGCAGCCCGGGACAGAACACTGAAGCTTTCTTT
v_gene: TRBV7-9; abundance: -; d_gene: -; j_gene: TRBJ2-2; CDR3aa: CASRSAGGNTGELFF; CDR3nt: TGTGCCAGCAGATCAGCGGGTGGAAACACCGGGGAGCTGTTTTTT
v_gene: TRBV7-9; abundance: -; d_gene: TRBD1; j_gene: TRBJ1-2; CDR3aa: CASSPRTGMNYGYTF; CDR3nt: TGTGCCAGCAGCCCTCGGACAGGGATGAACTATGGCTACACCTTC
v_gene: TRBV14; abundance: -; d_gene: -; j_gene: TRBJ1-5; CDR3aa: CASSPLPQHSNQPQHF; CDR3nt: TGTGCCAGCAGTCCTCTTCCCCAACATAGCAATCAGCCCCAGCATTTT
v_gene: TRBV4-3; abundance: -; d_gene: -; j_gene: TRBJ2-7; CDR3aa: CASSPGETLPSYEQYF; CDR3nt: TGCGCCAGCAGCCCAGGGGAGACCCTACCTTCCTACGAGCAGTACTTC
v_gene: TRBV7-2; abundance: -; d_gene: -; j_gene: TRBJ2-7; CDR3aa: CASSPSYEQYF; CDR3nt: TGTGCCAGCAGCCCGTCCTACGAGCAGTACTTC
v_gene: TRBV4-3; abundance: -; d_gene: -; j_gene: TRBJ2-7; CDR3aa: CASSQGVQAYEQYF; CDR3nt: TGCGCCAGCAGCCAAGGAGTGCAGGCCTACGAGCAGTACTTC
v_gene: TRBV7-9; abundance: -; d_gene: TRBD1; j_gene: TRBJ1-2; CDR3aa: CSSSSPNRRTGPTYGYTF; CDR3nt: TGTTCCAGCAGCTCCCCTAACCGTCGGACAGGGCCTACCTATGGCTACACCTTC
v_gene: TRBV13; abundance: -; d_gene: -; j_gene: TRBJ2-2; CDR3aa: CASSLSFTDRDTGELFF; CDR3nt: TGTGCCAGCAGCTTATCTTTTACCGACCGGGACACCGGGGAGCTGTTTTTT
v_gene: TRBV9; abundance: -; d_gene: TRBD1; j_gene: TRBJ1-5; CDR3aa: CASSAATGERQPQHF; CDR3nt: TGTGCCAGCAGCGCAGCCACAGGGGAGCGTCAGCCCCAGCATTTT
v_gene: TRBV19; abundance: -; d_gene: -; j_gene: TRBJ2-1; CDR3aa: CASSKGGGGRNNEQFF; CDR3nt: TGTGCCAGTAGTAAGGGAGGGGGAGGGCGCAACAATGAGCAGTTCTTC
v_gene: TRBV4-3; abundance: -; d_gene: -; j_gene: TRBJ2-5; CDR3aa: CASSQDFTGLWETQYF; CDR3nt: TGCGCCAGCAGCCAAGATTTTACGGGGTTATGGGAGACCCAGTACTTC
v_gene: TRBV30; abundance: -; d_gene: TRBD1; j_gene: TRBJ2-7; CDR3aa: CAWGRTGIYEQYF; CDR3nt: TGTGCCTGGGGGCGGACAGGGATCTACGAGCAGTACTTC
v_gene: TRBV19; abundance: -; d_gene: TRBD1; j_gene: TRBJ1-3; CDR3aa: CASSRTGVISGNTIYF; CDR3nt: TGTGCCAGTAGCAGGACAGGGGTCATCTCTGGAAACACCATATATTTT
v_gene: TRBV5-1; abundance: -; d_gene: TRBD1; j_gene: TRBJ1-4; CDR3aa: CASSASTGTGNEKLFF; CDR3nt: TGCGCCAGCAGCGCCTCAACCGGGACAGGGAATGAAAAACTGTTTTTT
v_gene: TRBV4-3; abundance: -; d_gene: TRBD2; j_gene: TRBJ2-3; CDR3aa: CASSRGTSGPDTQYF; CDR3nt: TGCGCCAGCAGCCGCGGGACTAGTGGTCCAGATACGCAGTATTTT
v_gene: TRBV15; abundance: -; d_gene: TRBD1; j_gene: TRBJ2-4; CDR3aa: CATSTLNRDRGAKNIQYF; CDR3nt: TGTGCCACCAGCACACTGAACCGGGACAGGGGAGCCAAAAACATTCAGTACTTC
v_gene: TRBV19; abundance: -; d_gene: TRBD1; j_gene: TRBJ2-7; CDR3aa: CASSLGTGSSYEQYF; CDR3nt: TGTGCCAGTAGTCTCGGGACAGGGAGCTCCTACGAGCAGTACTTC
v_gene: TRBV4-1; abundance: few; d_gene: -; j_gene: TRBJ2-7; CDR3aa: CASSQERSYEQYF; CDR3nt: TGCGCCAGCAGCCAAGAACGGTCCTACGAGCAGTACTTC
v_gene: TRBV28; abundance: -; d_gene: -; j_gene: TRBJ1-2; CDR3aa: CASSQEEIYGYTF; CDR3nt: TGTGCCAGCAGTCAGGAAGAGATATATGGCTACACCTTC
v_gene: TRBV28; abundance: -; d_gene: -; j_gene: TRBJ1-2; CDR3aa: CASSFLSTYRDEGYTF; CDR3nt: TGTGCCAGCAGTTTCCTCTCGACCTACAGAGACGAAGGCTACACCTTC
v_gene: TRBV25-1; abundance: once; d_gene: -; j_gene: TRBJ1-1; CDR3aa: CASSDWGGLMNTEAFF; CDR3nt: TGTGCCAGCAGTGATTGGGGGGGGCTAATGAACACTGAAGCTTTCTTT
v_gene: TRBV19; abundance: -; d_gene: -; j_gene: TRBJ2-5; CDR3aa: CASSIGSWGRGTSKETQYF; CDR3nt: TGTGCCAGTAGTATAGGGAGTTGGGGCAGGGGCACAAGTAAAGAGACCCAGTACTTC
v_gene: TRBV7-2; abundance: -; d_gene: -; j_gene: TRBJ1-6; CDR3aa: CASTLARGSRISPLHF; CDR3nt: TGTGCCAGCACCCTCGCGCGGGGCTCCAGAATTTCACCCCTCCACTTT
v_gene: TRBV28; abundance: -; d_gene: TRBD2; j_gene: TRBJ2-5; CDR3aa: CASSDNQSGTSGSEETQYF; CDR3nt: TGTGCCAGCAGCGACAATCAATCCGGGACTAGCGGCTCAGAAGAGACCCAGTACTTC
v_gene: TRBV18; abundance: -; d_gene: TRBD2; j_gene: TRBJ2-6; CDR3aa: CASSPTGGSSGANVLTF; CDR3nt: TGTGCCAGCTCACCAACGGGGGGGAGCTCTGGGGCCAACGTCCTGACTTTC
v_gene: TRBV6-6; abundance: -; d_gene: -; j_gene: TRBJ2-5; CDR3aa: CASSYPSGQETQYF; CDR3nt: TGTGCCAGCAGTTACCCCTCGGGGCAAGAGACCCAGTACTTC
v_gene: TRBV18; abundance: -; d_gene: -; j_gene: TRBJ2-3; CDR3aa: CASSPGGGREADTQYF; CDR3nt: TGTGCCAGCTCACCGGGCGGGGGCCGGGAGGCAGATACGCAGTATTTT
v_gene: TRBV6-5; abundance: -; d_gene: -; j_gene: TRBJ2-6; CDR3aa: CASSSPDSSGANVLTF; CDR3nt: TGTGCCAGCAGTTCCCCGGACAGCTCTGGGGCCAACGTCCTGACTTTC
v_gene: TRBV13; abundance: -; d_gene: -; j_gene: TRBJ2-5; CDR3aa: CASSLGTGSPETQYF; CDR3nt: TGTGCCAGCAGCTTAGGGACGGGGAGCCCGGAGACCCAGTACTTC
v_gene: TRBV2; abundance: once; d_gene: TRBD2; j_gene: TRBJ2-3; CDR3aa: CASRGRGAKDTQYF; CDR3nt: TGTGCCAGCAGGGGGAGGGGCGCGAAAGATACGCAGTATTTT